This TCR beta chain was sequenced during a study of T cell responses to AZD1222 COVID-19 vaccine. Trimming removed 5 bases at V and 4 bases at J, with 8 bases between. The CDR3 consists of 12 residues. CDR1 is SNHLY and CDR2 is FYNNEI in the germline V gene. Data came from immunoSEQ multiplex PCR; TCRdb stores just in-frame clones and leaves some out. The sample lists some 80,000 clones; about three quarters were seen once. This clone was counted once. This specimen was peripheral blood, taken 28 days after the second dose of the MenACWY control vaccine. The chain combines TRBV2 with TRBJ1-1; D remains ambiguous. This receptor was taken from an adult who received the MenACWY meningococcal vaccine as a control. The CDR3 reads CASSRPGTEAFF. CDR3 coding DNA: TGTGCCAGCAGTAGACCGGGCACTGAAGCTTTCTTT.